The 30 T cell receptor beta chains given below trace back to one sample, sequenced in a study of blood T cell repertoires in COVID-19. The table came from immunoSEQ multiplex PCR; TCRdb's copy has only in-frame clones and leaves some out. The sample carries under 150,000 clones, 80% to 90% recorded once. The sequenced material came from peripheral blood. The receptors derive from a man aged 40-49 years with acute or convalescent COVID-19.

This chain connects TRBV30 to TRBJ1-2; D is undetermined. Germline loops: CDR1 GTSNPN, CDR2 SVGIG (reference sequence). The CDR3 spans 12 residues. The CDR3 coding sequence is TGTGCAACTCGGGATTCGAACTATGGCTACACCTTC. Protein: CATRDSNYGYTF.

This chain joins TRBV24-1 and TRBJ2-2; 9 bases line up with TRBD1. Per germline, CDR1 KGHDR and CDR2 SFDVKD. J gave up 4 bases and V 5 bases, and 13 bases lay outside the gene matches. The CDR3 is 18 amino acids. The CDR3 coding sequence is TGTGCCACCAGTGGCCCTGGAGGGACAGGGTACTCCACCGGGGAGCTGTTTTTT. It encodes CATSGPGGTGYSTGELFF.

This clone occurred a few times. The gene calls are TRBV24-1 and TRBJ2-1; the D is unclear. Trimming shortened V by 1 base and J by 7 bases, and 4 bases separated the two germline ends. The germline gives CDR1 KGHDR, CDR2 SFDVKD. The CDR3 loop spans 12 amino acids. The CDR3 is CATSDFLNEQFF. DNA of the CDR3: TGTGCCACCAGTGATTTCCTAAATGAGCAGTTCTTC.

The chain joins TRBV4-3 to TRBJ1-2; 8 nucleotides agree with TRBD1. Germline V gene lookup returns CDR1 LGHNA and CDR2 YSLEER. CDR3 length: 15 amino acids. Trimming took 0 bases from V and 7 from J; bases not matched to a gene: 7. CDR3 residues: CASSQDIGDRGGYTF. In DNA, the CDR3 is TGCGCCAGCAGCCAAGATATCGGAGACAGGGGTGGCTACACCTTC.

A single count supports this clone. The V and J genes are TRBV6-4 and TRBJ2-1, with D possibly matching TRBD2 (6 bases). The CDR3 length is 14 residues. Looked up from germline, CDR1 is MRHNA and CDR2 is SNTAGT. The V and J ends lost 8 bases and 8 bases respectively, with 19 bases between them. In DNA form, the CDR3 reads TGTGCCAGCTGCTGCGGGGTCCCTGCGGATGAGCAGTTCTTC. It encodes CASCCGVPADEQFF.

This clone was found once. The chain has TRBV6-5 and TRBJ2-7; 10 bases line up with TRBD2. Germline CDR1 MNHEY, CDR2 SVGAGI. The CDR3 is 15 amino acids. Trimming took 4 bases from V and 2 from J; bases not matched to a gene: 5. CDR3 in DNA: TGTGCCAGCAGTTCCGGACTAGCGGTAGCCTACGAGCAGTACTTC. The encoded protein is CASSSGLAVAYEQYF.

This rearrangement joins TRBV30 to TRBJ1-5, with D hard to call. The CDR3 sequence is 13 residues long. Trimming pared 5 bases from V and 0 bases from J, leaving 8 bases between. The germline V gene has CDR1 GTSNPN and CDR2 SVGIG (reference sequence). The CDR3 DNA reads as TGTGCCTGGGCTGCGGATAGCAATCAGCCCCAGCATTTT. Its translation: CAWAADSNQPQHF.

V is TRBV3-1 (or the pseudogene TRBV3-2) and J is TRBJ2-1; 11 positions agree with TRBD1. Unmatched junction bases numbered 5, after V lost 3 bases and J lost 7 bases. This CDR3 region has 15 residues. CDR1 LGHDT and CDR2 YNNKEL come from the germline V gene (reference sequence). The CDR3 bases are TGTGCCAGCAGCCACCGGGACAGGGGGGGAAATGAGCAGTTCTTC. This sequence encodes CASSHRDRGGNEQFF.

This sequence joins TRBV2 and TRBJ1-5; maybe TRBD1 (6 bases). V lost 7 bases, J lost 2 bases, and 12 bases lay in between. This CDR3 region has 14 residues. Germline V gene data show CDR1 as SNHLY and CDR2 as FYNNEI. The CDR3 DNA reads TGTGCCAGCATTGAGACAGGAGGCAATCAGCCCCAGCATTTT. Translated: CASIETGGNQPQHF.

The chain joins TRBV2 to TRBJ1-3; D not resolved. The CDR3 sequence is 14 residues long. Looked up from germline, CDR1 is SNHLY and CDR2 is FYNNEI. Trimming took 8 bases from V and 0 from J, leaving 11 bases between them. CDR3 sequence: CASSVFSSGNTIYF. The CDR3 nucleotides are TGTGCCAGCTCAGTTTTCAGCTCTGGAAACACCATATATTTT.

This sequence joins TRBV4-2 and TRBJ1-5; D may be TRBD1 (5 bases). V was clipped by 0 bases and J by 8 bases, with 11 bases between them. The V gene's germline CDR1 is LGHNA and CDR2 YNFKEQ. The length of the CDR3 is 14 residues. The CDR3 protein is CASSQDRGFKPQHF. The CDR3, as DNA: TGTGCCAGCAGCCAAGATCGGGGGTTCAAGCCCCAGCATTTT.

This clone was seen once. The genes are TRBV10-2 and TRBJ1-2; 9 bases fit TRBD1. The CDR3 runs 15 residues. Looked up from germline, CDR1 is WSHSY and CDR2 is SAAADI. The J segment lost 1 base and the V segment lost 6 bases, leaving 6 bases of the junction unmatched. This chain's CDR3 is CASRNRGPGNYGYTF. CDR3 in DNA: TGCGCCAGCAGGAACAGGGGGCCGGGTAACTATGGCTACACCTTC.

This rearrangement joins TRBV12-3 or TRBV12-4 to TRBJ1-5; D unresolved. Trimming stripped 5 bases from V and 11 bases from J, with 16 bases between. The CDR3 spans 13 residues. In DNA, the CDR3 is TGTGCCAGCAGTCCTGGCGGCGGAATGGCCCAGCATTTT. As protein: CASSPGGGMAQHF.

The chain uses TRBV5-1 and TRBJ2-2; 7 bases agree with TRBD1. This CDR3 is built from 15 residues. CDR1 and CDR2 from the germline V gene are SGHRS and YFSETQ. V lost 2 bases and J lost 1; bases outside the gene matches: 2. For the CDR3, the DNA is TGCGCCAGCAGCTTCACAGGGGTGAACACCGGGGAGCTGTTTTTT. Amino acids: CASSFTGVNTGELFF.

This clone has more than one count but fewer than ten. This chain connects TRBV30 to TRBJ1-4; D possibly corresponds to TRBD1 (5 bases). The V and J ends lost 4 bases and 6 bases respectively, with 12 bases between them. The CDR3 loop spans 13 amino acids. From germline, CDR1 is GTSNPN and CDR2 SVGIG (reference sequence). CDR3 in DNA: TGTGCCTGGACCGGGAGAGGGGATGAAAAACTGTTTTTT. Translated: CAWTGRGDEKLFF.

The chain couples TRBV6-5 to TRBJ2-4, with D possibly matching TRBD2 (5 bases). V was shortened by 7 bases and J by 7 bases, with 11 bases between the two germline ends. This CDR3 is built from 12 residues. The germline CDR1 and CDR2 sequences are MNHEY and SVGAGI. The CDR3 loop is CASTLAANIQYF. Written as DNA, the CDR3 is TGTGCCAGCACCCTAGCTGCCAACATTCAGTACTTC.

This chain uses TRBV10-3 with TRBJ2-2; 8 bases align to TRBD2. With 7 bases clipped from V and 5 bases from J, the junction kept 6 bases outside the gene matches. Germline CDR1 and CDR2: ENHRY and SYGVKD. The CDR3 totals 14 residues. The CDR3 DNA reads TGTGCCATCAAAGCGGGGGCTTCAACCGGGGAGCTGTTTTTT. Translation gives CAIKAGASTGELFF.

The chain joins TRBV5-4 to TRBJ2-6; tentatively, D is TRBD1 (5 bases). Trimming took 2 bases from V and 2 from J, leaving 8 bases between them. The CDR3 sequence is 15 residues long. Germline CDR1 and CDR2: SGHNT and YYREEE (reference sequence). The CDR3 reads CASSLPRAGANVLTF. In DNA, the CDR3 is TGTGCCAGCAGCTTACCCAGGGCTGGGGCCAACGTCCTGACTTTC.

The CDR3 DNA sequence: TGTGCCAGCAGTGACTCCCCGAACAGGGTTAAAAATGAGCAGTTCTTC. Translating it yields CASSDSPNRVKNEQFF. This chain links TRBV6-4 with TRBJ2-1; D may be TRBD1 (6 bases). Trimming shortened V by 0 bases and J by 7 bases, and 16 bases separated the two germline ends. The CDR3 loop spans 16 amino acids. Germline CDR1 is MRHNA and CDR2 is SNTAGT.

J is TRBJ2-3 and V is TRBV19; the match to TRBD2 covers 13 bases. Germline lookup yields CDR1 LNHDA and CDR2 SQIVND (reference sequence). The CDR3 has 16 amino acids. V lost 6 bases to trimming and J lost 0 bases; unmatched junction nucleotides: 3. The chain's CDR3 is CASRGLAGSSTDTQYF. The DNA of the CDR3 is TGTGCCAGTAGGGGACTAGCGGGATCTAGCACAGATACGCAGTATTTT.

The chain couples TRBV9 to TRBJ2-1; 7 bases are shared with TRBD2. V dropped 4 bases and J dropped 5; count of bases not matched to a gene: 15. Per germline, CDR1 SGDLS and CDR2 YYNGEE. CDR3 length: 17 amino acids. The CDR3 region has the DNA TGTGCCAGCAGCCCGCGGGACTACACCCTCCGTGACAATGAGCAGTTCTTC. Translated, it gives CASSPRDYTLRDNEQFF.

V usage is TRBV5-6 and J usage is TRBJ1-4; a possible D gene is TRBD1 (6 bases). Germline V gene sequence: CDR1 SGHDT, CDR2 YYEEEE. The CDR3 runs to 17 residues. Trimming took off 0 bases at V and 7 bases at J, with 19 bases between the two ends. DNA of the CDR3: TGTGCCAGCAGCTTGGACCCCGGGACACCTAGGGGTGAAAAACTGTTTTTT. It translates to CASSLDPGTPRGEKLFF.

This CDR3 is CSASTGSWNEQFF. In nucleotides, the CDR3 is TGCAGTGCTAGTACAGGGTCTTGGAATGAGCAGTTCTTC. The V gene is TRBV20-1, the J gene TRBJ2-1, with D perhaps matching TRBD1 (6 bases). The V end lost 3 bases, the J end lost 7 bases, and 13 bases lay between the germline ends. There are 13 residues in the CDR3. The V gene's germline CDR1 is DFQATT and CDR2 SNEGSKA (reference sequence).

The J gene is TRBJ2-2, the V gene TRBV7-6; 8 nucleotides align to TRBD1. The CDR3 extends over 15 amino acids. J lost 7 bases, V lost 5 bases, and 9 bases had no gene match. Germline values: CDR1 SGHVS, CDR2 FNYEAQ. CDR3 protein: CASSTTGGSGGELFF. The CDR3 bases are TGTGCCAGCAGCACCACAGGGGGAAGCGGCGGGGAGCTGTTTTTT.

This chain joins TRBV4-3 and TRBJ1-1, with TRBD1 matching 8 bases. Germline CDR1 and CDR2: LGHNA and YSLEER. Trimming cost V 4 bases and J 3 bases; bases outside gene matches: 7. The CDR3 contains 15 residues. The CDR3 bases are TGCGCCAGCAGCCGAGGGTACAGGGGGGACACTGAAGCTTTCTTT. Protein: CASSRGYRGDTEAFF.

The V call is TRBV7-8, the J call TRBJ1-5; D unclear. Trimming removed 4 bases from V and 4 bases from J, with 23 bases in between. CDR3 size: 18 residues. Per germline, CDR1 SGHVS and CDR2 FQNEAQ. The CDR3 bases are TGTGCCAGCAGCTCGCAGAACGTCGGCGCGGCAGTGAATCAGCCCCAGCATTTT. Protein product: CASSSQNVGAAVNQPQHF.

The rearrangement uses TRBV13 and TRBJ1-2; tentative D call: TRBD1 (6 bases). Germline CDR1 is PRHDT and CDR2 is FYEKMQ (reference sequence). The CDR3 loop spans 15 amino acids. V lost 3 bases and J lost 4, with 15 bases in between. CDR3 DNA sequence: TGTGCCAGCAGCTTCGCCGAACAGGGTTTCTATGGCTACACCTTC. Its translation is CASSFAEQGFYGYTF.

This chain links TRBV7-3 with TRBJ2-5; the D gene is possibly TRBD1 (5 bases). The CDR3 has 13 amino acids. Germline loops: CDR1 SGHTA, CDR2 FQGTGA. V was shortened by 2 bases and J by 5 bases, with 9 bases between the two germline ends. As DNA, the CDR3 is TGTGCCAGCAGCTTAGTCAAGGGGGAGACCCAGTACTTC. It translates to CASSLVKGETQYF.

The chain uses TRBV21-1 and TRBJ1-3; the table's D call TRBD1 went unverified against the DNA. TRBV21-1 is annotated as a pseudogene. This CDR3 is 13 amino acids long. Here the CDR3 reads CASSKVPPITIYF. In DNA, the CDR3 is TGTGCCAGCAGCAAAGTCCCCCCCATCACCATATATTTT.

This chain joins TRBV7-3 and TRBJ1-1; maybe TRBD1 (5 bases). The CDR3 is 13 amino acids. Germline V gene lookup returns CDR1 SGHTA and CDR2 FQGTGA. Deletions cut 5 bases from V and 2 bases from J, with 9 bases between. Here the CDR3 reads CASSQTANTEAFF. The CDR3 bases are TGTGCCAGCAGCCAGACAGCTAACACTGAAGCTTTCTTT.